The clone carrying this TCR beta chain was found many times. The source of the sample is a study of regulatory T cells in long-lasting Graves disease. The CDR3 length is 12 residues. The germline V gene encodes CDR1 DFQATT and CDR2 SNEGSKA (reference sequence). J was trimmed by 3 bases and V by 6 bases; bases with no gene match: 3. The time point is: newly diagnosed GD, antithyroid drugs for less than 3 months. With RNA extracted from PBMCs as input, the TCR library was made. From each patient, around 9 milliliters of peripheral blood was drawn and collected into an EDTA anticoagulant tube. Through Arm-PCR of CDR3 regions and iRepertoire HTBI primers, TCR beta libraries were built. TCRdb passed the multiplex PCR reads through MiXCR, listing each CDR3 protein once. The profile shows 350,000 to 450,000 distinct CDR3 sequences, about 15% of them singletons. Another study also made use of these data, one on T cells in Graves' hyperthyroidism and ophthalmopathy.

The TCR originated in a woman younger than 45 with Graves disease. This chain joins TRBV20-1 and TRBJ2-5; the match to TRBD1 covers 8 bases. The input for sequencing was peripheral blood mononuclear cells (PBMCs), taken at new diagnosis, from a patient treated with antithyroid drugs. The CDR3 reads CSAQGAEETQYF. CDR3 bases: TGCAGTGCCCAGGGGGCTGAAGAGACCCAGTACTTC.